This TCR beta chain was sequenced in a study of metastatic and nonmetastatic thyroid tumors. Study context: Malignant and benign thyroid patients had repertoires compared in peripheral blood and tumor or nodule tissue.

Through MiXCR, TCRdb re-clonotyped the PCR reads. The data contain 30,000 to 45,000 clones, around 33% of them singletons. This clone was counted between two and nine times. All patients were untreated before thyroid surgery. CDR1 and CDR2 (germline): LNHNV, YYDKDF (reference sequence). The ends were cut back, 4 bases at V and 14 bases at J, with 14 bases in the middle. This CDR3 has 11 residues. This TCR was sampled from a female donor with papillary thyroid cancer or a benign thyroid nodule (not recorded which). Some clones in this sample may be carry-over from other donors' samples. The chain employs TRBV15 and TRBJ1-2; a possible D gene is TRBD1 (6 bases). The source material was tumor tissue. CDR3: CATSTHTGFTF. CDR3 coding DNA: TGTGCCACCAGCACCCATACAGGGTTTACCTTC.